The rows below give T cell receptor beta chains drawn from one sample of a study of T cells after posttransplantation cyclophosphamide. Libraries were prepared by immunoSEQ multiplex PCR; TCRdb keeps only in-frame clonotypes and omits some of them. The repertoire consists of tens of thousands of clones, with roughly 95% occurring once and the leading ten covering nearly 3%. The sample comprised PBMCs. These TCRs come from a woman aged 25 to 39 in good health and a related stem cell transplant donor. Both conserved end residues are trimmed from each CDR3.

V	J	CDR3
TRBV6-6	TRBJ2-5	ASGGVVGETQY
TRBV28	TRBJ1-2	ASSLARAGYT
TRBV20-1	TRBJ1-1	SANRQGDAF
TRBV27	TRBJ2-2	ASSLTRTSGVYGELF
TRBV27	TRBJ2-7	ASSFPIQGVADYEQY
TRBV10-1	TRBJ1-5	ASSETSNQPQH
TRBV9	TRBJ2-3	ASSVSLRGGLTDTQY
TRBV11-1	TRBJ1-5	ASSTDSYQPQH
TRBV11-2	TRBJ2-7	ASSLSPGLSVQQY
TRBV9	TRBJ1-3	ASSVSGSGNTIY
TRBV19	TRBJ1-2	ASSGGIANYGYT
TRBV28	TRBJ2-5	ASSPAGQGDETQY
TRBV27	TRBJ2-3	ASSLEGGTPNTQY
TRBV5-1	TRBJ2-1	ASSSESQTLGGWGSYNEQF
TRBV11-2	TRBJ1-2	ASSLDQGTVLNYGYT
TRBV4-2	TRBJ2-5	ASSQLIETGGETQY
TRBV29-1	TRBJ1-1	SVAFTEAF
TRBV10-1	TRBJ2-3	ASRPSGTDTQY
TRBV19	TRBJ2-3	ASRQTSSTDTQY
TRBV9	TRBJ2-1	ASSPRTSGYNEQF
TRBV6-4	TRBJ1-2	ASSDSQVGGWYGYT
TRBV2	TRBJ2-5	ASSRLAGGYREFETQY
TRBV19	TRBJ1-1	ASTKAGLLNTEAF
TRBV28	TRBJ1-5	ASSLALGLGPLYSNQPQH
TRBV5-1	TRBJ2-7	ASSSRQGYEQY
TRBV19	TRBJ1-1	ASSIKENTEAF
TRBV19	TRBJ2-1	ATLPFNSGGVYYNEQF
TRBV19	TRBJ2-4	ATSPDRGEDIQY
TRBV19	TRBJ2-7	ASSTTGGTYEQY
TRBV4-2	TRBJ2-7	ASSQDRRTSGARGEQY
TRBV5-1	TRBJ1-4	ASSLDSGEKLF
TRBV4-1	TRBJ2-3	ASSQDGRYRRASTDTQY
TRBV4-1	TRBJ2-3	ASSQDPSNTDTQY
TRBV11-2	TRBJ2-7	ASSPDRTGIYEQY
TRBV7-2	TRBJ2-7	ASSNTGGPGEQY